The clone carrying this T cell receptor beta chain has just a few counts. The antigen is not known. Regarding treatment: oral pan-JAK inhibitor, 5-10 mg twice daily. The authors extracted RNA and reverse transcribed it into cDNA as the sequencing template. Using immunoSEQ multiplex PCR, the repertoire was profiled, and TCRdb retains in-frame clones only, with some absent. The sample includes 200,000 to 250,000 clones, 64% of them seen just once. The data stem from a study of CD8+ T cells in alopecia areata. CDR1 GTSNPN and CDR2 SVGIG come from the germline V gene (reference sequence). The V gene lost 0 bases and the J gene lost 5 bases, with 8 bases spanning the gap. CDR3 size: 13 residues. Study-wide points: Relative to normal scalp, lesional scalp, especially alopecia totalis/universalis, showed higher clonality.

This clonotype was sampled from a human donor with alopecia areata. This chain connects TRBV30 to TRBJ2-1; D is uncertain. The source material was CD4+ T cells sorted from blood, sampled at week 4, from a patient treated with tofacitinib. CDR3 DNA: TGTGCCTGGAGTGTGTCCGCTGACAATGAGCAGTTCTTC. Amino acid sequence: CAWSVSADNEQFF.